One and the same sample provided the 4 T cell receptor beta chains below, sequenced in a study of blood T cell repertoires in COVID-19. Measured with immunoSEQ multiplex PCR; TCRdb has only the in-frame clones, and not every one. The data show under 300,000 clones, with around 86% seen just once and 15% to 19% held by the top ten. The specimen was PBMCs or T cells enriched from blood (not recorded which). These receptors came from a man younger than 30 who had recovered from COVID-19.

V usage is TRBV5-5 and J usage is TRBJ2-7, with 9 bases lining up with TRBD1. The trim removed 0 bases at V and 3 bases at J, leaving 4 bases unmatched. In germline, CDR1 is SGHKS, CDR2 YYEKEE (reference sequence). The CDR3 length is 15 residues. In DNA form, the CDR3 reads TGTGCCAGCAGCTTGGGAGACAGGGGGATCTACGAGCAGTACTTC. This translates into CASSLGDRGIYEQYF.

V is TRBV2 and J is TRBJ2-7; a weak D match, TRBD1 (5 bases). Germline assignment: CDR1 SNHLY and CDR2 FYNNEI. The V end was cut by 4 bases, the J end by 2 bases, with 9 bases between. The CDR3 loop spans 13 amino acids. CDR3 residues: CASSGQGTYEQYF. CDR3 DNA sequence: TGTGCCAGCAGTGGCCAGGGCACCTACGAGCAGTACTTC.

CDR3 region: CASSQTSGSYEQYF. The CDR3 nucleotides are TGTGCCAGCAGTCAGACTAGCGGGAGCTACGAGCAGTACTTC. The V and J genes are TRBV27 and TRBJ2-7, with 12 bases identical to TRBD2. CDR1 MNHEY and CDR2 SMNVEV come from the germline V gene (reference sequence). The CDR3 contains 14 residues. After removal of 5 bases from V and 3 bases from J, the junction contained 2 bases not matched to a gene.

This clone was recorded once. The rearrangement joins TRBV28 to TRBJ2-7, with 7 positions matching TRBD1. Per germline, CDR1 MDHEN and CDR2 SYDVKM. The V and J ends lost 10 bases and 3 bases, in that order; junction bases with no gene match: 3. The CDR3 runs 11 residues. The CDR3 DNA is TGTGCCACCGCAGGGGGCTACGAGCAGTACTTC. Its translation is CATAGGYEQYF.